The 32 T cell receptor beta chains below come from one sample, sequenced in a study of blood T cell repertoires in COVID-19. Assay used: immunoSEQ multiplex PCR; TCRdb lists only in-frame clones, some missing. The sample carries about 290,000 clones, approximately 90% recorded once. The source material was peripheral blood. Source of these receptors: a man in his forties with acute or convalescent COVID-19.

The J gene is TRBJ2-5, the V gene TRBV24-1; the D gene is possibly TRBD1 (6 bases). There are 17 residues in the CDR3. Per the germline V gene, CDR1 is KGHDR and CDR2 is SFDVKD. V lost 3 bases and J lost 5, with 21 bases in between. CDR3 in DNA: TGTGCCACCAGTGATAAAGGGCGCGGCAGGGGTAGGGAGACCCAGTACTTC. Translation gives CATSDKGRGRGRETQYF.

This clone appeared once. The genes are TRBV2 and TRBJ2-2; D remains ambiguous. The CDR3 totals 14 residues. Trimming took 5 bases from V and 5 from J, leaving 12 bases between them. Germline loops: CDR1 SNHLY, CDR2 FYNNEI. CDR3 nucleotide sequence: TGTGCCAGCAGTAAGAGTCTCAATACCGGGGAGCTGTTTTTT. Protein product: CASSKSLNTGELFF. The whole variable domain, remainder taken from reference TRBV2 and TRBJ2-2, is EPEVTQTPSHQVTQMGQEVILRCVPISNHLYFYWYRQILGQKVEFLVSFYNNEISEKSEIFDDQFSVERPDGSNFTLKIRSTKLEDSAMYFCASSKSLNTGELFFGEGSRLTVL.

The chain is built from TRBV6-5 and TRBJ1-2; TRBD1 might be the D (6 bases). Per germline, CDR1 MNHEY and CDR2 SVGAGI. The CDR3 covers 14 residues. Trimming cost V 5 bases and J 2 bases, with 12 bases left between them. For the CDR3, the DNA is TGTGCCAGCAGTACAGGGACGGTGAACTATGGCTACACCTTC. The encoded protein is CASSTGTVNYGYTF.

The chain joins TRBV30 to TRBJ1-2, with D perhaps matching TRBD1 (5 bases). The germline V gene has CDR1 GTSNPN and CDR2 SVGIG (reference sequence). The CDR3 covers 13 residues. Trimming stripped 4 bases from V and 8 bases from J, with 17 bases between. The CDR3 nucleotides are TGTGCCTGGACTAGGGAGGGAACAGGCGGCTACACCTTC. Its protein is CAWTREGTGGYTF.

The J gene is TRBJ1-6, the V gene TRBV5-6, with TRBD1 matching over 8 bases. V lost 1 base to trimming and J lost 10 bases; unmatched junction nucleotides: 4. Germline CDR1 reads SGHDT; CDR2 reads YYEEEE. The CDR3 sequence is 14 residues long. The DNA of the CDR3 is TGTGCCAGCAGCTTGAACAGGGGGAAATCACCCCTCCACTTT. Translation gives CASSLNRGKSPLHF.

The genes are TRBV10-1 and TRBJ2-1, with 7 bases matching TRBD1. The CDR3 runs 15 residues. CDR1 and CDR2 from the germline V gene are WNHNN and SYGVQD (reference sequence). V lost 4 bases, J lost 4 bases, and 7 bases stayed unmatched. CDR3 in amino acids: CASSASGGRYNEQFF. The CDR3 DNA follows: TGCGCCAGCAGTGCGTCAGGGGGTCGATACAATGAGCAGTTCTTC.

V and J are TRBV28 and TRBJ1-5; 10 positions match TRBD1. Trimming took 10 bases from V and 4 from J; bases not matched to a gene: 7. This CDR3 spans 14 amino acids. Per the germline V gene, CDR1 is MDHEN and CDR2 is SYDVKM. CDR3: CATKKGQGNQPQHF. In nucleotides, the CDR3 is TGTGCCACCAAGAAGGGACAGGGGAATCAGCCCCAGCATTTT.

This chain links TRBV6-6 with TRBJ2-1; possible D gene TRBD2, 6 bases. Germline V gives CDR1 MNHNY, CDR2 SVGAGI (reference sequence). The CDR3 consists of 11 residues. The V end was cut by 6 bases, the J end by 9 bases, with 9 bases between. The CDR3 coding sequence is TGTGCCAGCAGCCAGGGACTTGAGCAGTTCTTC. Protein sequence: CASSQGLEQFF.

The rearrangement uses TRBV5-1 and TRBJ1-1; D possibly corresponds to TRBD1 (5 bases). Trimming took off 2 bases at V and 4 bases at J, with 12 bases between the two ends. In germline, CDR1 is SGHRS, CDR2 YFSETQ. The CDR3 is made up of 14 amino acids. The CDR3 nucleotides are TGCGCCAGCAGCTTCAAAGGGGAGGGCACTGAAGCTTTCTTT. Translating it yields CASSFKGEGTEAFF. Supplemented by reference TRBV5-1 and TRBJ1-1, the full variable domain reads KAGVTQTPRYLIKTRGQQVTLSCSPISGHRSVSWYQQTPGQGLQFLFEYFSETQRNKGNFPGRFSGRQFSNSRSEMNVSTLELGDSALYLCASSFKGEGTEAFFGQGTRLTVV.

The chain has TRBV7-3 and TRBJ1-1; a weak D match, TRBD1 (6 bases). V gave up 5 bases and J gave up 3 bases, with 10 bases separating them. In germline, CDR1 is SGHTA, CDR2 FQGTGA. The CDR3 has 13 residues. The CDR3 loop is CASSSYRDTEAFF. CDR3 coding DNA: TGTGCCAGCAGCAGTTACAGGGACACTGAAGCTTTCTTT.

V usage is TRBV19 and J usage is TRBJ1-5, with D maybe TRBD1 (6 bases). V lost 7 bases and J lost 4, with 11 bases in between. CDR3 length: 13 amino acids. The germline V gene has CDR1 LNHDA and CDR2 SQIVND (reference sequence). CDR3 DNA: TGTGCCAGTATGCCCAGGGGTAATCAGCCCCAGCATTTT. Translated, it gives CASMPRGNQPQHF.

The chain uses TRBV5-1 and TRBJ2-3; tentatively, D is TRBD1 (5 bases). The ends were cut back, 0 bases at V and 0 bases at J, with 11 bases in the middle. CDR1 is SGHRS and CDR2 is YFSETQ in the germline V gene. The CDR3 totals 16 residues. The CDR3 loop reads CASSLAGGASTDTQYF. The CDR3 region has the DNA TGCGCCAGCAGCTTGGCCGGTGGGGCTAGCACAGATACGCAGTATTTT.

The CDR3 loop reads CASSPKQTNTGELFF. Here the CDR3 DNA reads TGTGCCAGCTCACCAAAACAGACGAACACCGGGGAGCTGTTTTTT. J is TRBJ2-2 and V is TRBV18, with D unresolved. Germline CDR1 is KGHSH and CDR2 is LQKENI. Trimming stripped 2 bases from V and 0 bases from J, with 7 bases between. This CDR3 has 15 amino acids.

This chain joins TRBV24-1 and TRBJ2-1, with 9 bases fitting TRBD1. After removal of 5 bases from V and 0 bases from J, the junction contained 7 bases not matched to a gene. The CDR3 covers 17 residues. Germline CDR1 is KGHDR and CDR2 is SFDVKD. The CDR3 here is CATSAGQGKTSYNEQFF. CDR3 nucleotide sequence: TGTGCCACCAGTGCCGGACAGGGGAAAACCTCCTACAATGAGCAGTTCTTC.

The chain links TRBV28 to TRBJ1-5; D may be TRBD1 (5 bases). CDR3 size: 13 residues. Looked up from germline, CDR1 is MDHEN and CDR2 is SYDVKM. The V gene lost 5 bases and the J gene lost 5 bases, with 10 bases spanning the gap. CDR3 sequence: CASSPDRYQPQHF. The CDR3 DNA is TGTGCCAGCAGTCCAGACAGATATCAGCCCCAGCATTTT.

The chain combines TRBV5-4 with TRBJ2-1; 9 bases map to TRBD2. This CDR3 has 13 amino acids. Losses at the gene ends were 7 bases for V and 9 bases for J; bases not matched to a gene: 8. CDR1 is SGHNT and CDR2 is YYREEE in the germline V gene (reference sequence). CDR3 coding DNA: TGTGCCAGCGCGGGGCGGGGGGGCACTGAGCAGTTCTTC. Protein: CASAGRGGTEQFF.

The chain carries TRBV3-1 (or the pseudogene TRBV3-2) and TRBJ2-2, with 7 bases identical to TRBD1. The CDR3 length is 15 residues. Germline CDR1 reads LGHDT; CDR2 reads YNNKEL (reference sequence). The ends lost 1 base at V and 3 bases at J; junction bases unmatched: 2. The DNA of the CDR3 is TGTGCCAGCAGCCAAGCGACAGGGTACACCGGGGAGCTGTTTTTT. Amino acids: CASSQATGYTGELFF.

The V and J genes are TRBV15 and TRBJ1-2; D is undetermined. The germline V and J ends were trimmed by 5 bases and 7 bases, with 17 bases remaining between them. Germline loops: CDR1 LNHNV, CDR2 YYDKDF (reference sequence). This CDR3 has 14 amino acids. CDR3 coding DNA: TGTGCCACCAGCCCTAGGAAGGGCGGGAGTGGCTACACCTTC. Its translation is CATSPRKGGSGYTF.

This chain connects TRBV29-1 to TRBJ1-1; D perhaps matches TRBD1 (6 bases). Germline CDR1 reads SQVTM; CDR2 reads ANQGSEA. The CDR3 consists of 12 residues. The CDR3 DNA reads TGCAGTGTCTTTGGACAGTACACTGAAGCTTTCTTT. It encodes CSVFGQYTEAFF. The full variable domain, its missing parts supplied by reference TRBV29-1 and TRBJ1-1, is SAVISQKPSRDICQRGTSLTIQCQVDSQVTMMFWYRQQPGQSLTLIATANQGSEATYESGFVIDKFPISRPNLTFSTLTVSNMSPEDSSIYLCSVFGQYTEAFFGQGTRLTVV.

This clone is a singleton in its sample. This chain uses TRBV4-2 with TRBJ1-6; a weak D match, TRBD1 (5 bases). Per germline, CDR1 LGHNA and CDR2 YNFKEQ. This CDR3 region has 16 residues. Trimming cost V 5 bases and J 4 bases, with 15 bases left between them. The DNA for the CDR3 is TGTGCCAGCAGCTCCGGGACTGCAGCATATAATTCACCCCTCCACTTT. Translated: CASSSGTAAYNSPLHF.

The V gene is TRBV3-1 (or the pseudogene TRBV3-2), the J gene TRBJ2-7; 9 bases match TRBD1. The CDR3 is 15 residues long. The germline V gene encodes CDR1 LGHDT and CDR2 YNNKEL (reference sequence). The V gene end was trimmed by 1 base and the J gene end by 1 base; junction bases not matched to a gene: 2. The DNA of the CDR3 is TGTGCCAGCAGCCAAGCTGGGACAGGGTCCTACGAGCAGTACTTC. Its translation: CASSQAGTGSYEQYF.

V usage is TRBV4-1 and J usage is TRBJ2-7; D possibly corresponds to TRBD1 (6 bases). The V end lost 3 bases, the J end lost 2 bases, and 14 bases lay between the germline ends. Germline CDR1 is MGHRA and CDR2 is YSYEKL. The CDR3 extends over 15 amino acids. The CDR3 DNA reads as TGCGCCAGCAGCCAGAGCTACAGGGCCACCTACGAGCAGTACTTC. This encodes CASSQSYRATYEQYF.

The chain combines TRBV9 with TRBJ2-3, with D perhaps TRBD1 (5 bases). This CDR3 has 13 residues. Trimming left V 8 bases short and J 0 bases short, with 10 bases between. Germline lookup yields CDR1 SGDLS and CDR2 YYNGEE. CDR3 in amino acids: CASQQESTDTQYF. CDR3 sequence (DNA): TGTGCCAGTCAACAGGAGAGCACAGATACGCAGTATTTT. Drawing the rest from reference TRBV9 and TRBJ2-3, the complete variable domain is DSGVTQTPKHLITATGQRVTLRCSPRSGDLSVYWYQQSLDQGLQFLIQYYNGEERAKGNILERFSAQQFPDLHSELNLSSLELGDSALYFCASQQESTDTQYFGPGTRLTVL.

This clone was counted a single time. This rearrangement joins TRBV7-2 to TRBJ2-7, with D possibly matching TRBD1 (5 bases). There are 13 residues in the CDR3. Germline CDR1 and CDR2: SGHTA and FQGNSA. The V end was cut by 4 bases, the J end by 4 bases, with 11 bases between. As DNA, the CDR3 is TGTGCCAGCAGCTCACCTCCAGGGTACGAGCAGTACTTC. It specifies CASSSPPGYEQYF.

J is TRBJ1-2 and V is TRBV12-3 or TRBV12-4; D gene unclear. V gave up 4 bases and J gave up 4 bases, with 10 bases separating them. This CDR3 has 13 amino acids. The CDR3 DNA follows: TGTGCCAGCAGTTCCCCCTACCCCTATGGCTACACCTTC. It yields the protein CASSSPYPYGYTF.

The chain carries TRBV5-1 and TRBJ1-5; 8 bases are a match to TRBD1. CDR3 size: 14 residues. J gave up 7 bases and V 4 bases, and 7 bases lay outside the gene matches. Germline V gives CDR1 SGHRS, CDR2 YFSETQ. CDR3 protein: CASSPGQGQQPQHF. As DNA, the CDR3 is TGCGCCAGCAGCCCCGGACAGGGCCAACAGCCCCAGCATTTT.

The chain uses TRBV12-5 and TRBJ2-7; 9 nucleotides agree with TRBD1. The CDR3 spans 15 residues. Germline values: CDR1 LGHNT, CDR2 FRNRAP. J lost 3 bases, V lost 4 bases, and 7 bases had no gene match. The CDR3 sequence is CASGSPVTGGYEQYF. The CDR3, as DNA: TGTGCTAGTGGTTCCCCCGTGACAGGGGGCTACGAGCAGTACTTC.

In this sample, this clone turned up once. The CDR3: CASSPYTGELFF. The CDR3 DNA follows: TGTGCCAGCAGCCCCTACACCGGGGAGCTGTTTTTT. V is TRBV3-1 (or the pseudogene TRBV3-2) and J is TRBJ2-2; D ambiguous. This CDR3 has 12 amino acids. Trimming pared 4 bases from V and 3 bases from J, leaving 3 bases between. The germline CDR1 and CDR2 sequences are LGHDT and YNNKEL (reference sequence).

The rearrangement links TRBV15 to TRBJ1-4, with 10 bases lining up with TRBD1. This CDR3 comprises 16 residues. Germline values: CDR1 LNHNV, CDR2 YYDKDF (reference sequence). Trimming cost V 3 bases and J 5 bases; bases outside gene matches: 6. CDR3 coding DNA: TGTGCCACCAGCAGCCTTCCGGGACAGGGGAATGAAAAACTGTTTTTT. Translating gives CATSSLPGQGNEKLFF.

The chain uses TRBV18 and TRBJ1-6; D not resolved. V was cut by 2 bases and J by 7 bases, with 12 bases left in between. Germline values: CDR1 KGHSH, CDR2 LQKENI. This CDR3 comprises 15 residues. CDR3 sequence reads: CASSPSEKPNSPLHF. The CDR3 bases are TGTGCCAGCTCACCAAGTGAGAAACCAAATTCACCCCTCCACTTT.

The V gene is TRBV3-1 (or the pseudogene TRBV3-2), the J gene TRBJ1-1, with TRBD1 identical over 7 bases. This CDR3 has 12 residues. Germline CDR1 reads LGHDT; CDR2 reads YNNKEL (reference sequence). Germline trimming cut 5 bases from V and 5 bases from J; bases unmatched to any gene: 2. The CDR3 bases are TGTGCCAGCAGCTCAGGGGGAACTGAAGCTTTCTTT. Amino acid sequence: CASSSGGTEAFF.

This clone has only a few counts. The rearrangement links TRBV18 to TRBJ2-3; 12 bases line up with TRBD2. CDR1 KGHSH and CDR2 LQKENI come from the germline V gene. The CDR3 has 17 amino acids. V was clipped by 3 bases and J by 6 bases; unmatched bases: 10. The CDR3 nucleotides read TGTGCCAGCTCACCTCCTAGCGGGGGGGCCGGGGCTGATACGCAGTATTTT. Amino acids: CASSPPSGGAGADTQYF.